The clone carrying this T cell receptor (beta chain) was counted many times. Its matching antigen is unknown. Prepared libraries of TCR beta cDNA carried unique molecular identifiers. A single record per CDR3 protein comes from TCRdb applying MiXCR to the PCR reads. Of roughly 410,000 distinct CDR3 sequences in the sample, roughly 35% were seen once. The data belong to a study of post-analysis software for immune sequencing data. Study-level information: Relapsing-remitting, secondary progressive and progressive-relapsing courses of multiple sclerosis were included. Study results and limitations: F measure showed strong co-clustering of same-batch samples. Among multiple sclerosis patients, normalized Chao1 diversity was significantly below that of controls. TRBV5-6, TRBV5-1 and TRBV20-1 belonged to a set of roughly 5 TRBV segments that were more frequent in patients than controls.

V gave up 5 bases and J gave up 2 bases; unmatched junction bases: 11. The CDR3 has 17 amino acids. CDR1 and CDR2 (germline): SGHVS, FQNEAQ. The receptor's source is a girl under 18 with multiple sclerosis. The V call is TRBV7-8, the J call TRBJ2-3; 9 bases line up with TRBD1. The specimen was blood. The CDR3 DNA sequence: TGTGCCAGCAGCCCACCAACGGACAGGGGCCCCACAGATACGCAGTATTTT. Amino acid sequence: CASSPPTDRGPTDTQYF.